Following are 18 T cell receptor beta chains from one sample sequenced in a study of CD8+CD57+ T cells in acquired aplastic anemia. It was genomic DNA that served as the template for profiling TCR beta VDJ and CDR3. TCRdb re-called the reads through MiXCR, storing one row per CDR3 protein. The repertoire holds tens of thousands of distinct CDR3 sequences, with over 35% as singletons. Input material: sorted CD4+, CD8+, or CD8+CD57+ T cells (not recorded which) from PBMCs. The receptors shown here come from a human donor in good health, serving as a control.

This clonotype appeared many times. The genes are TRBV20-1 and TRBJ2-7; no firm D call. Trimming took off 0 bases at V and 4 bases at J, with 13 bases between the two ends. The CDR3 extends over 14 amino acids. CDR1 and CDR2 (germline): DFQATT, SNEGSKA (reference sequence). The CDR3 region has the DNA TGCAGTGCTAGAGAAAGGGAACAGCGTTACGAGCAGTACTTC. Its protein is CSAREREQRYEQYF.

This clonotype was seen a few times. The chain's CDR3 is CASSIGQGKLFF. The DNA of the CDR3 is TGTGCCAGTAGTATCGGCCAGGGTAAGCTGTTTTTT. V and J are TRBV19 and TRBJ2-2, with a weak D call TRBD1 (5 bases). CDR1 and CDR2 from the germline V gene are LNHDA and SQIVND (reference sequence). The ends were cut back, 3 bases at V and 12 bases at J, with 11 bases in the middle. CDR3 size: 12 residues.

This clonotype has a count of ten or more. This chain uses TRBV12-3 or TRBV12-4 with TRBJ2-1; D gene unclear. With 3 bases removed from V and 15 bases from J, the gap between germline ends came to 12 bases. The CDR3 loop spans 11 amino acids. The CDR3 loop reads CASSLTLRMFF. CDR3 coding DNA: TGTGCCAGCAGTTTGACCCTCCGGATGTTCTTC.

At least ten counts were recorded for this clonotype. The V call is TRBV5-1, the J call TRBJ2-1; D is undetermined. This CDR3 comprises 11 residues. With 0 bases removed from V and 11 bases from J, the gap between germline ends came to 6 bases. Germline V gene lookup returns CDR1 SGHRS and CDR2 YFSETQ. The DNA for the CDR3 is TGCGCCAGCAGCTTGGGACCGCAGCAGTTCTTC. As protein: CASSLGPQQFF.

This chain uses TRBV25-1 with TRBJ2-3; no firm D call. This CDR3 has 12 amino acids. V was clipped by 8 bases and J by 8 bases, with 14 bases between them. Germline CDR1 is MGHDK and CDR2 is SYGVNS. The CDR3 here is CASLVTAGTQYF. The CDR3 DNA sequence: TGTGCCAGCTTAGTGACCGCAGGTACGCAGTATTTT.

The rearrangement joins TRBV25-1 to TRBJ2-4, with 11 bases identical to TRBD2. The germline gives CDR1 MGHDK, CDR2 SYGVNS. CDR3 length equals 19 residues. Trimming cost V 6 bases and J 7 bases; bases outside gene matches: 20. For the CDR3, the DNA is TGTGCCAGCAGCCAAGACCCGCAACTAGCGGGAGATTACGGGAACATTCAGTACTTC. The encoded protein is CASSQDPQLAGDYGNIQYF.

This clonotype was seen repeatedly, ten times or more. The chain recombines TRBV20-1 with TRBJ2-3, with D perhaps matching TRBD2 (5 bases). V was pared by 0 bases and J by 5 bases, with 6 bases between. CDR3 length: 12 residues. Germline CDR1 is DFQATT and CDR2 is SNEGSKA (reference sequence). CDR3 region: CSARDRGDTQYF. In DNA form, the CDR3 reads TGCAGTGCTAGAGACCGGGGAGATACGCAGTATTTT.

Only one count was recorded for this clonotype. The chain carries TRBV10-3 and TRBJ1-2; 8 nucleotides line up with TRBD1. In germline, CDR1 is ENHRY, CDR2 SYGVKD. This CDR3 comprises 15 residues. V shed 7 bases and J 3 bases; nucleotides not matched to a gene: 10. In nucleotides, the CDR3 is TGTGCCATCAATAACCAGGGGGCAGGAGACTATGGCTACACCTTC. Protein sequence: CAINNQGAGDYGYTF.

The chain has TRBV29-1 and TRBJ1-1, with no clear D. V was shortened by 4 bases and J by 4 bases, with 10 bases between the two germline ends. The CDR3 consists of 12 residues. Germline values: CDR1 SQVTM, CDR2 ANQGSEA. Written as DNA, the CDR3 is TGCAGCGTTGTCGAGGGAGTCACTGAAGCTTTCTTT. Its translation: CSVVEGVTEAFF. Filled out from reference TRBV29-1 and TRBJ1-1, the complete variable domain reads SAVISQKPSRDICQRGTSLTIQCQVDSQVTMMFWYRQQPGQSLTLIATANQGSEATYESGFVIDKFPISRPNLTFSTLTVSNMSPEDSSIYLCSVVEGVTEAFFGQGTRLTVV.

This clonotype has just one count. Since a much larger clone is just one base distant, this may be a read error. This chain uses TRBV27 with TRBJ2-3; 12 nucleotides line up with TRBD2. Looked up from germline, CDR1 is MNHEY and CDR2 is SMNVEV (reference sequence). Losses at the gene ends were 8 bases for V and 0 bases for J; bases not matched to a gene: 9. The CDR3 covers 17 residues. CDR3 loop: CASCLWTSGTSTDTQYF. CDR3 DNA sequence: TGTGCCAGCTGTCTGTGGACTAGCGGGACTAGCACAGATACGCAGTATTTT.

The chain employs TRBV29-1 and TRBJ2-7; 8 bases are shared with TRBD1. V lost 3 bases and J lost 4; bases outside the gene matches: 11. The germline V gene has CDR1 SQVTM and CDR2 ANQGSEA. The length of the CDR3 is 15 residues. CDR3 nucleotides: TGCAGCGTTGATTTGTGGGGCAGGGGGCGATACGAGCAGTACTTC. Translating it yields CSVDLWGRGRYEQYF.

This clonotype was counted a few times. V is TRBV25-1 and J is TRBJ2-3; TRBD2 agrees at 7 bases. The CDR3 covers 16 residues. The germline V gene has CDR1 MGHDK and CDR2 SYGVNS. J lost 0 bases, V lost 1 base, and 4 bases had no gene match. The CDR3 reads CASSEFLRGSTDTQYF. The CDR3, as DNA: TGTGCCAGCAGTGAATTCTTGCGGGGGAGCACAGATACGCAGTATTTT.

As DNA, the CDR3 is TGCAGCGTTTTAAGGGAAACTGGCTATGGCTACACCTTC. Translated: CSVLRETGYGYTF. The gene calls are TRBV29-1 and TRBJ1-2; D gene ambiguous. Germline V gene data show CDR1 as SQVTM and CDR2 as ANQGSEA. Trimming shortened V by 5 bases and J by 4 bases, and 14 bases separated the two germline ends. The CDR3 is 13 residues long. The whole variable domain, remainder taken from reference TRBV29-1 and TRBJ1-2, is SAVISQKPSRDICQRGTSLTIQCQVDSQVTMMFWYRQQPGQSLTLIATANQGSEATYESGFVIDKFPISRPNLTFSTLTVSNMSPEDSSIYLCSVLRETGYGYTFGSGTRLTVV.

A few counts support this clonotype. A much larger clonotype is one base distant, so this may be a read error. As DNA, the CDR3 is TGTGCCAGCAGCTTAGATAGTAACGAGCGGTACTTC. It is translated as CASSLDSNERYF. The chain joins TRBV2 to TRBJ2-7, with D uncertain. This CDR3 has 12 residues. Germline CDR1 SNHLY, CDR2 FYNNEI.

The chain employs TRBV9 and TRBJ1-2, with TRBD1 identical over 8 bases. With V trimmed by 4 bases and J by 6 bases, 5 bases remained unmatched. This CDR3 has 13 residues. Germline values: CDR1 SGDLS, CDR2 YYNGEE. The CDR3 protein is CASSPPTGDGYTF. The CDR3 bases are TGTGCCAGCAGCCCACCGACAGGGGATGGCTACACCTTC.

This clonotype was picked up a small number of times. This chain connects TRBV6-1 to TRBJ1-5; D ambiguous. Germline V gives CDR1 MNHNS, CDR2 SASEGT. The V end lost 3 bases, the J end lost 6 bases, and 15 bases lay between the germline ends. This CDR3 comprises 15 residues. CDR3 DNA: TGTGCCAGCAGTGAGGAGCGAGGAGGCGGTCAGCCCCAGCATTTT. Its translation: CASSEERGGGQPQHF.

At least ten counts were recorded for this clonotype. The genes are TRBV13 and TRBJ1-1; no reliable D call. The ends were cut back, 7 bases at V and 4 bases at J, with 13 bases in the middle. CDR1 and CDR2 (germline): PRHDT, FYEKMQ (reference sequence). This CDR3 comprises 13 residues. The CDR3 is CASNGQRGTEAFF. CDR3 bases: TGTGCCAGCAACGGGCAACGAGGCACTGAAGCTTTCTTT. Full variable domain (remainder filled in from reference TRBV13 and TRBJ1-1): AAGVIQSPRHLIKEKRETATLKCYPIPRHDTVYWYQQGPGQDPQFLISFYEKMQSDKGSIPDRFSAQQFSDYHSELNMSSLELGDSALYFCASNGQRGTEAFFGQGTRLTVV.

The chain has TRBV15 and TRBJ1-2; D unresolved. V shed 0 bases and J shed 0 bases, with 8 bases lying between them. Germline CDR1 and CDR2: LNHNV and YYDKDF (reference sequence). This CDR3 is built from 15 residues. CDR3 region: CATSRERESNYGYTF. The CDR3 DNA reads as TGTGCCACCAGCAGAGAACGAGAATCTAACTATGGCTACACCTTC.